These 15 T cell receptor beta chains originate from one sample sequenced in a study of CD8 T cells in Susac syndrome. RNA in amounts of roughly 0.5 to 1 ug was reverse transcribed with random hexamers. TCRdb passed the immunoSEQ multiplex PCR reads through MiXCR, listing each CDR3 protein once. The sample lists 350,000 to 550,000 distinct CDR3 sequences, more than 70% seen once, with roughly 0.11% in the top ten. Sequencing was done on a sample of CD8+ T cells from PBMCs. The receptors here all came from a human donor with multiple sclerosis.

The rearrangement links TRBV11-2 to TRBJ1-1; no reliable D call. CDR3 length: 16 amino acids. Germline values: CDR1 SGHAT, CDR2 FQNNGV. Trimming removed 0 bases at V and 11 bases at J, with 22 bases between. CDR3 amino acids: CASSLDKRTPLGYAFF. The CDR3 coding sequence is TGTGCCAGCAGCTTAGATAAGAGGACCCCCCTCGGTTATGCTTTCTTT.

V gene TRBV29-1 combines with J gene TRBJ1-2; 8 bases agree with TRBD1. The CDR3 is made up of 15 amino acids. The trim removed 4 bases at V and 3 bases at J, leaving 10 bases unmatched. CDR1 is SQVTM, CDR2 ANQGSEA, per germline. CDR3 amino acids: CSVVQGEVVDYGYTF. CDR3 nucleotide sequence: TGCAGCGTTGTACAGGGGGAGGTGGTAGACTATGGCTACACCTTC.

There are a few counts of this clonotype. This chain uses TRBV6-2 or TRBV6-3 with TRBJ1-2, with D possibly matching TRBD1 (6 bases). This CDR3 contains 16 residues. Trimming took off 5 bases at V and 0 bases at J, with 16 bases between the two ends. Germline V gives CDR1 MNHEY, CDR2 SVGEGT. CDR3 protein: CASSPDSRLANYGYTF. The DNA for the CDR3 is TGTGCCAGCAGTCCGGACAGCCGACTAGCTAACTATGGCTACACCTTC.

In its sample, this clonotype was seen a few times. The gene calls are TRBV14 and TRBJ2-5; 14 nucleotides align to TRBD2. Germline CDR1 and CDR2: SGHDN and FVKESK. CDR3 size: 15 residues. The V gene end was trimmed by 6 bases and the J gene end by 4 bases; junction bases not matched to a gene: 4. CDR3: CASSPGTSGGETQYF. For the CDR3, the DNA is TGTGCCAGCAGTCCCGGGACTAGCGGGGGAGAGACCCAGTACTTC.

The chain couples TRBV6-6 to TRBJ2-2; D is unclear. The CDR3 consists of 16 residues. The V gene lost 9 bases and the J gene lost 2 bases, with 19 bases spanning the gap. Per the germline V gene, CDR1 is MNHNY and CDR2 is SVGAGI (reference sequence). The CDR3 region has the DNA TGTGCCAGTACGTCCCCGGGCGGACGTAACACCGGGGAGCTGTTTTTT. It is translated as CASTSPGGRNTGELFF.

V is TRBV25-1 and J is TRBJ2-2; D not resolved. CDR3 size: 12 residues. Trimming cost V 8 bases and J 6 bases, with 10 bases left between them. Germline CDR1 MGHDK, CDR2 SYGVNS. The CDR3 spells CASGYGSGELFF. The CDR3, as DNA: TGTGCCAGCGGATATGGATCCGGGGAGCTGTTTTTT.

The gene calls are TRBV4-1 and TRBJ2-7, with D tentatively TRBD1 (6 bases). Germline CDR1 MGHRA, CDR2 YSYEKL. This CDR3 is built from 14 residues. Trimming stripped 6 bases from V and 5 bases from J, with 17 bases between. DNA of the CDR3: TGCGCCAGCAGGAACGTACCAGGGGCAAACGAGCAGTACTTC. It encodes CASRNVPGANEQYF.

In its sample, this clonotype was seen once. The chain couples TRBV19 to TRBJ1-2; possible D gene TRBD1, 5 bases. V shed 3 bases and J shed 7 bases, with 12 bases lying between them. CDR3 length: 13 amino acids. Germline V gene data show CDR1 as LNHDA and CDR2 as SQIVND (reference sequence). CDR3 region: CASSISGYSGYTF. The DNA for the CDR3 is TGTGCCAGTAGTATCTCAGGGTATTCTGGCTACACCTTC.

Notes on this clonotype: A read error may produce the germline difference seen at one junction end. The genes are TRBV5-1 and TRBJ2-3; D might be TRBD2 (6 bases). This CDR3 spans 15 amino acids. CDR1 and CDR2 (germline): SGHRS, YFSETQ. This CDR3 is CAGSLYGGDTDTQYF. As DNA, the CDR3 is TGCGCCGGCAGCTTGTACGGCGGGGATACAGATACGCAGTATTTT.

The J gene is TRBJ2-7, the V gene TRBV2; D remains ambiguous. The CDR3 spans 12 residues. Germline CDR1 and CDR2: SNHLY and FYNNEI. Trimming took 4 bases from V and 5 from J, leaving 9 bases between them. Here the CDR3 DNA reads TGTGCCAGCAGTGTGAGGTTGGACGAGCAGTACTTC. Its protein is CASSVRLDEQYF. Full variable domain (missing parts from reference TRBV2 and TRBJ2-7): EPEVTQTPSHQVTQMGQEVILRCVPISNHLYFYWYRQILGQKVEFLVSFYNNEISEKSEIFDDQFSVERPDGSNFTLKIRSTKLEDSAMYFCASSVRLDEQYFGPGTRLTVT.

This clonotype has only one observation. The CDR3 is CASSLISNYGYTF. DNA of the CDR3: TGTGCCAGCAGCCTGATATCTAACTATGGCTACACCTTC. J is TRBJ1-2 and V is TRBV7-9, with unresolved D. The CDR3 loop spans 13 amino acids. Germline CDR1 is SEHNR and CDR2 is FQNEAQ (reference sequence). Trimming stripped 5 bases from V and 0 bases from J, with 7 bases between.

This chain uses TRBV28 with TRBJ2-4; D gene unclear. V lost 4 bases and J lost 1, with 8 bases in between. Germline V lookup: CDR1 MDHEN, CDR2 SYDVKM. The length of the CDR3 is 14 residues. CDR3 nucleotides: TGTGCCAGCAGTTGGAAATGGGCCAAAAACATTCAGTACTTC. Residues: CASSWKWAKNIQYF.

This chain connects TRBV5-6 to TRBJ2-5; TRBD2 is a possible D gene (6 bases). The CDR3 extends over 15 amino acids. CDR1 SGHDT and CDR2 YYEEEE come from the germline V gene. Trimming removed 3 bases at V and 4 bases at J, with 16 bases between. CDR3 in amino acids: CASSSRRAFGETQYF. The CDR3 nucleotides read TGTGCCAGCAGCTCTCGGAGGGCCTTTGGAGAGACCCAGTACTTC.

The chain links TRBV7-9 to TRBJ2-1, with D perhaps matching TRBD1 (6 bases). The CDR3 is 17 amino acids. V shed 2 bases and J shed 4 bases, with 18 bases lying between them. CDR1 is SEHNR, CDR2 FQNEAQ, per germline (reference sequence). DNA of the CDR3: TGTGCCAGCAGCTTAACAATGACAGGAGTCAAGTACAATGAGCAGTTCTTC. It specifies CASSLTMTGVKYNEQFF.

The rearrangement joins TRBV7-9 to TRBJ2-2; a possible D gene is TRBD1 (5 bases). This CDR3 contains 16 residues. The germline CDR1 and CDR2 sequences are SEHNR and FQNEAQ (reference sequence). V was cut by 4 bases and J by 3 bases, with 15 bases left in between. The CDR3 DNA reads as TGTGCCAGCAGCTCTTTTGGGGCGCCATACACCGGGGAGCTGTTTTTT. Translating gives CASSSFGAPYTGELFF.